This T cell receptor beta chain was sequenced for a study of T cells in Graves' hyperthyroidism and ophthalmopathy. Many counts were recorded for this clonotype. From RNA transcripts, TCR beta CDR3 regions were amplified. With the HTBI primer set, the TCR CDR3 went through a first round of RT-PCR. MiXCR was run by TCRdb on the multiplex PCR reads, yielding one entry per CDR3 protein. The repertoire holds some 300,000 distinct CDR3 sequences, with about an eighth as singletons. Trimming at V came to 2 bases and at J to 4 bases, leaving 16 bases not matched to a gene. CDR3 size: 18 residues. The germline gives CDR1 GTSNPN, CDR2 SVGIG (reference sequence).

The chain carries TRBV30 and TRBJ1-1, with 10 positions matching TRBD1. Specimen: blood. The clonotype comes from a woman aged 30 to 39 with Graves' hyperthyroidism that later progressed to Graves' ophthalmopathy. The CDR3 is CAWSRPGQGPRLFTEAFF. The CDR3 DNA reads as TGTGCCTGGAGTAGACCGGGACAGGGGCCCCGGTTGTTCACTGAAGCTTTCTTT.